This T cell receptor beta chain is from a study of identical twins (dated by TCRdb to about 2016). Regarding the complete study: The study deep-sequenced TCR alpha and beta repertoires from monozygotic twins, unrelated adults of various ages and cord blood to test whether fetal clonotypes persist. To rule out contamination, replicate twin experiments were performed at different times with different library preparation protocols. Paper-wide results and their limitations: Invariant T cells such as MAIT and iNKT could partly confound zero-insertion analyses, though diverse VJ usage argued against this for most clonotypes. Compared with coincidental sharing between unrelated individuals, an excess of low generation-probability sequences was observed among out-of-frame TCR alpha sequences shared between twins. Fewer insertions were carried by abundant cord blood beta clonotypes; a weaker similar trend was observed in young adult naive repertoires, while no such trend was observed in memory repertoires. Out-of-frame TCR alpha sharing in monozygotic twins was systematically underestimated by recombination models, whereas sharing between unrelated individuals was in agreement with the recombination models. Because the same donors could not be followed over many years, conclusions were based on cross-sectional statistical analysis. A weaker excess of twin sharing was found in beta out-of-frame sequences because the signal-to-noise ratio was lowered by fewer shared sequences.

Libraries were constructed by 5' RACE. TCRdb lists the instrument as Illumina HiSeq 2000. Template switching added a universal primer binding site, and the final cDNA carried a unique molecular identifier that allowed TCR cDNA molecules to be counted accurately. Specific primers in the conserved constant-segment region were used to synthesize first-strand cDNA for the TCR alpha and beta chains. To control for contamination, every cDNA library was double barcoded, receiving both a SMART-Mk sample barcode and Illumina barcodes. TruSeq adapter sequences along with Illumina sample barcodes were introduced in two successive PCR steps. Sequencing of the TCR alpha and beta cDNA libraries was done on the Illumina HiSeq platform using custom primers. Processing in the source paper ran as follows. Unique molecular identifiers were extracted from raw reads with MiGEC, and CDR3 positions were determined with MiXCR. Recombination models were inferred per individual with the repgenHMM and IGoR tools using an EM algorithm. The analysis of shared clonotypes was done with the tcR package in R, with sharing normalized by the product of cloneset sizes. Out-of-frame nonproductive sequences were analyzed to study raw recombination free of thymic and clonal selection effects. Clones were called with MiXCR by TCRdb after fastp trimmed the public reads at Q25, and only in-frame beta chains were retained. Duplicate CDR3 protein sequences are folded into a single record with the most common DNA and genes. These V and J calls rely on TCRdb rather than the paper's analysis. The sample table contains about 200,000 distinct CDR3 sequences; only one count was recorded for 8% to 11% of them. The leading ten clones occupy about a tenth of the sample.

Every donor in the study was a healthy Caucasian. Miltenyi CD45RO+ enrichment and human naive T-cell isolation kits were used to isolate memory (CD45RO+) and naive T cells from PBMC. Looking up the germline V gene yields CDR1 SGHDT and CDR2 YYEEEE. The CDR3, cysteine through phenylalanine, is 14 amino acids long. The kept DNA is CDR3 alone, 42 bases in frame from the first base. V loses 2 bases at its end and J loses 6 bases; junction bases beyond the gene matches: 1. Concerning this clonotype: What antigen it recognizes has not been identified. No much larger clone exists at a distance of one base, and base qualities are not known.

Rearrangement joined TRBV5-6 to TRBJ1-6; TRBD1 aligns with 8 central bases. The TCR was taken from a man aged 45-65 years in good health. Sample: memory T cells sorted from blood. This specimen's cell subset or site label, interpreted: CD45RO+ enriched T cells. The DNA sequence is TGTGCCAGCAGCTTACAGGGGGTTAATTCACCCCTCCACTTT. Its protein product is CASSLQGVNSPLHF.